The present entry profiles one T cell receptor (beta chain) with its context. Its antigen remains unidentified. Individuals with ophthalmopathy presented a Clinical Activity Score of at least 3, a NOSPECS grade of at least 4 and a duration under 3 months. Orbital computed tomography and thyroid ultrasound, together with serum TRAb and thyroxine and clinical symptoms, were used for diagnoses. Per germline, CDR1 SGHTA and CDR2 FQGTGA. The CDR3 is 14 amino acids. V was pared by 5 bases and J by 3 bases, with 11 bases between. This record belongs to a study of T cells in Graves' hyperthyroidism and ophthalmopathy. Study in general: The authors collected peripheral blood at initial diagnosis, before any treatment. Study observations and caveats: Among clonotypes expanded in thyroid above 0.001, most were also found in blood.

Researchers amplified the TCR beta CDR3 regions from RNA transcripts. Primed by the HTBI set, a first-round RT-PCR was run on the TCR CDR3. MiXCR, run by TCRdb on the multiplex PCR reads, gives a single entry per CDR3 protein. The repertoire consists of about 600,000 distinct CDR3 sequences, with roughly 15% occurring once and the leading ten covering about an eighth. The TCR comes from a woman aged 50 to 60 with Graves' ophthalmopathy. This rearrangement joins TRBV7-3 to TRBJ2-4; D remains ambiguous. Material for sequencing was blood. Written as DNA, the CDR3 is TGTGCCAGCAGCCCCCGGGCCGACAAAAACATTCAGTACTTC. It encodes CASSPRADKNIQYF.